The present TCR beta chain was sequenced within a study of CD4+ T cells in melanoma. Study conclusions and caveats: CD8+ T cell, macrophage and B cell function reportedly correlated with neoantigen-specific CD4+ T cells. Diverse differentiation states were reported for melanoma neoantigen-specific CD4+ T cells.

In regard to this clone: What it recognizes is unknown.

Clones were read by immunoSEQ multiplex PCR, and TCRdb kept only the in-frame ones, dropping some. This sample has about 50,000 clones; roughly 89% occur once, and the top ten carry about an eighth. Trimming removed 8 bases from V and 3 bases from J, with 20 bases in between. The CDR3 runs to 15 residues. Germline CDR1 reads KGHSH; CDR2 reads LQKENI. J is TRBJ2-7 and V is TRBV18, with D possibly matching TRBD1 (5 bases). The specimen was peripheral blood. This TCR came from a human donor with melanoma. The CDR3 nucleotides read TGTGCCAGCACCAGAGACAGCTACCAGAGCTACGAGCAGTACTTC. This sequence encodes CASTRDSYQSYEQYF.